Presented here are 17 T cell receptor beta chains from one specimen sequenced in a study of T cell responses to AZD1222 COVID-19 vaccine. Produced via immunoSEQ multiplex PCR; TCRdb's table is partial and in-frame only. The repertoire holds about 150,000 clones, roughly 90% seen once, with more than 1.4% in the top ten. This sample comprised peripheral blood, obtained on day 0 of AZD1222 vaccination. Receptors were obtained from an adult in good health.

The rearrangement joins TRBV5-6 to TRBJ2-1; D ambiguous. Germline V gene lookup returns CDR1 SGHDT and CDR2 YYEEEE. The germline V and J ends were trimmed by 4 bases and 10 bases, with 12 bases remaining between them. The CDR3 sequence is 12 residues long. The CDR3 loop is CASSVNFGEQFF. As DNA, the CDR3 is TGTGCCAGCAGCGTCAACTTCGGCGAGCAGTTCTTC.

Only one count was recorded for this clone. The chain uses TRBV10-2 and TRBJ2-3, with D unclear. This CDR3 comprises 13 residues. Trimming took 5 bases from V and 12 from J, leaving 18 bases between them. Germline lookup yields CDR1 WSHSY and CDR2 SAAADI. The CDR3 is CASSPSSSALQYF. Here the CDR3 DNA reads TGCGCCAGCAGTCCGTCCTCATCGGCGCTTCAGTATTTT.

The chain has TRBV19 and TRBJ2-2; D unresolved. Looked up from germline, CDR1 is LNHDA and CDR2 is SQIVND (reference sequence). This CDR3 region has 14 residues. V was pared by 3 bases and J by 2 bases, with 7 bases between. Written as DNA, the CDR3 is TGTGCCAGTAGTATCAGGAAAAACACCGGGGAGCTGTTTTTT. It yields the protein CASSIRKNTGELFF.

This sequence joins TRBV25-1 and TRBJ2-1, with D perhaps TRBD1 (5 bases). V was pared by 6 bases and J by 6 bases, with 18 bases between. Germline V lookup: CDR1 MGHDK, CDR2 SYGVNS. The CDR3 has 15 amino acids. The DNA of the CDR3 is TGTGCCAGCAGCCCCAATGGGGCTTGGAGCAATGAGCAGTTCTTC. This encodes CASSPNGAWSNEQFF.

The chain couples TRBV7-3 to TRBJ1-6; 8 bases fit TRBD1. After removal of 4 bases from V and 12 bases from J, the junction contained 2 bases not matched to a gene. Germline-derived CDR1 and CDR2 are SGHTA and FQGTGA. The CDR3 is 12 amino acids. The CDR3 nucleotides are TGTGCCAGCAGCTCAACAGGGGGACCCCTCCACTTT. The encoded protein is CASSSTGGPLHF.

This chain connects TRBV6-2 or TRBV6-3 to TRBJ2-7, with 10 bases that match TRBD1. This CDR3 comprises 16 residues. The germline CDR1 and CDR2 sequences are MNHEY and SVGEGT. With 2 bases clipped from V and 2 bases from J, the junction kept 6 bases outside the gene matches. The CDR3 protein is CASSYDRGQGAYEQYF. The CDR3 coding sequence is TGTGCCAGCAGTTACGACCGAGGACAGGGGGCCTACGAGCAGTACTTC.

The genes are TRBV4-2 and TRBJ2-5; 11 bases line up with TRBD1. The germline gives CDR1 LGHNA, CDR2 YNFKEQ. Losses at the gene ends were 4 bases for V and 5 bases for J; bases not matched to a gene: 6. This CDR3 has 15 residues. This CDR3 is CASSRPGQGGETQYF. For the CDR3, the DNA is TGTGCCAGCAGCCGTCCGGGACAGGGGGGTGAGACCCAGTACTTC.

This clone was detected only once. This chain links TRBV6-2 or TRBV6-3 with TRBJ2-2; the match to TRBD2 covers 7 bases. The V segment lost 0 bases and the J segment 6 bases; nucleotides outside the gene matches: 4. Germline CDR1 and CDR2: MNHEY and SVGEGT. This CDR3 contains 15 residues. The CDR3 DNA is TGTGCCAGCAGTTACTCGGACGGGGGGTCCGGGGAGCTGTTTTTT. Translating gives CASSYSDGGSGELFF.

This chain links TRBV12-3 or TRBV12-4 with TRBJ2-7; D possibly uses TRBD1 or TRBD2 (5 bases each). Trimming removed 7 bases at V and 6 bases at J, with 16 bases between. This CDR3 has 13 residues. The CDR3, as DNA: TGTGCCAGCACGTTTAACTCGAGGGGCGAGCAGTACTTC. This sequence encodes CASTFNSRGEQYF.

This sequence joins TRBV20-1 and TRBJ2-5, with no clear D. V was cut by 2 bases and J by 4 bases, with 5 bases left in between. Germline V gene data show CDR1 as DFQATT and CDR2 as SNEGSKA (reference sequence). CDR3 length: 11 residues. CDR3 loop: CSARSTETQYF. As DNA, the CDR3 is TGCAGTGCTAGATCTACAGAGACCCAGTACTTC.

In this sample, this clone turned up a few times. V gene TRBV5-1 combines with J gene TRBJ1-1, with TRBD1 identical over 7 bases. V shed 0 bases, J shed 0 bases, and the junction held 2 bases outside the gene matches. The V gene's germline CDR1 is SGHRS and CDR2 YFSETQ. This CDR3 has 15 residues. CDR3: CASSLEQGMNTEAFF. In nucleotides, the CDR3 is TGCGCCAGCAGCTTGGAACAGGGGATGAACACTGAAGCTTTCTTT.

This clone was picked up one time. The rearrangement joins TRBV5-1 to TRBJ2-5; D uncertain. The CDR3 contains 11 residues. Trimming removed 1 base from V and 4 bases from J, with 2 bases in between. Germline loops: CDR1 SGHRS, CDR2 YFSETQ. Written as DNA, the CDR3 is TGCGCCAGCAGCTTGACAGAGACCCAGTACTTC. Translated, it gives CASSLTETQYF.

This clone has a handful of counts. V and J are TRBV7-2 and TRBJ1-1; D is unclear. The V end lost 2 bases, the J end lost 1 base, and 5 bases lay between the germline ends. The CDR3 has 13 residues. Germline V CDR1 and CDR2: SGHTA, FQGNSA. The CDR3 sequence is CASSLNGNTEAFF. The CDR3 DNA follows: TGTGCCAGCAGCTTAAACGGGAACACTGAAGCTTTCTTT.

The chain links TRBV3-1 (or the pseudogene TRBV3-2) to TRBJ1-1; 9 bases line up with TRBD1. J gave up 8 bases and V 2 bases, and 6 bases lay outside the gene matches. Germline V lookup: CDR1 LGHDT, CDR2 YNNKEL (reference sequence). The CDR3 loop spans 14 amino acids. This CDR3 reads CASSQTGGAWEAFF. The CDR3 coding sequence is TGTGCCAGCAGCCAAACAGGGGGCGCTTGGGAAGCTTTCTTT.

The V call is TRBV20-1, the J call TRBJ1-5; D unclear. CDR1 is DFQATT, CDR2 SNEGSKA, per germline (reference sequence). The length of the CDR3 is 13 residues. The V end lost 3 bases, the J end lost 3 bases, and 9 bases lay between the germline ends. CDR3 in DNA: TGCAGTGCTAGTCCAAGGGACAATCAGCCCCAGCATTTT. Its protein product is CSASPRDNQPQHF.

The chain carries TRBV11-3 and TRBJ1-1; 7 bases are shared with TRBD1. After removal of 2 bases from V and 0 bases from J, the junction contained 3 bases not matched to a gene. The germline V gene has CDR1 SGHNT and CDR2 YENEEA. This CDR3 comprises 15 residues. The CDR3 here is CASSLRDSVNTEAFF. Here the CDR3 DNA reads TGTGCCAGCAGCTTAAGGGACAGCGTGAACACTGAAGCTTTCTTT. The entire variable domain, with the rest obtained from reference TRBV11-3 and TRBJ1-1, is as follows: EAGVVQSPRYKIIEKKQPVAFWCNPISGHNTLYWYLQNLGQGPELLIRYENEEAVDDSQLPKDRFSAERLKGVDSTLKIQPAELGDSAVYLCASSLRDSVNTEAFFGQGTRLTVV.

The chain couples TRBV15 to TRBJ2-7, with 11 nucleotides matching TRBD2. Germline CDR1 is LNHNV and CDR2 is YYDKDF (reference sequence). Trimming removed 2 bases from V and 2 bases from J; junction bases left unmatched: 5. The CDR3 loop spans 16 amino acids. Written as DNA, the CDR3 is TGTGCCACCAGCAGACCCTCTAGCGGGAGGACCTACGAGCAGTACTTC. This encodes CATSRPSSGRTYEQYF.